The present T cell receptor beta chain was sequenced within a study of shared clonotypes between healthy human individuals. Germline V gene data show CDR1 as SEHNR and CDR2 as FQNEAQ (reference sequence). The ends were cut back, 3 bases at V and 9 bases at J, with 12 bases in the middle. This CDR3 is built from 13 residues. The protocol was immunoSEQ multiplex PCR, while the TCRdb copy is restricted to in-frame clones and leaves out a portion. The sample has over a million clones; just under 99% are singletons. The J gene is TRBJ2-1, the V gene TRBV7-9; tentative D call: TRBD2 (6 bases). The sample consisted of naive CD4+ T cells sorted from blood. Subset reported: CD45RA+ positively selected. The TCR comes from a man aged 25-45 years in good health. The CDR3 DNA is TGTGCCAGCAGCTTCACGGGGGAAGGTGAGCAGTTCTTC. Residues: CASSFTGEGEQFF.